This T cell receptor beta chain was obtained from a study of blood T cell repertoires in COVID-19. Overall study: Collection of acute and convalescent COVID-19 samples took place in the United States, Italy and Spain.

V was cut by 8 bases and J by 5 bases, with 9 bases left in between. The CDR3 loop spans 12 amino acids. Germline CDR1 is ENHRY and CDR2 is SYGVKD. Original processing methods: Reference gene primers were amplified, and this amplification served to estimate nucleated cell counts. The table came from immunoSEQ multiplex PCR; TCRdb's copy has only in-frame clones and leaves some out. V and J calls and clone size are copied from that table; D and trimming were computed from the DNA. This table holds approximately 76,000 clones, 88% found once. The source of this sequence is a human donor in a cohort sampled during active COVID-19. This chain uses TRBV10-3 with TRBJ1-4; tentatively, D is TRBD1 (5 bases). Sequenced: peripheral blood. This chain's CDR3 is CAIAAGNEKLFF. The CDR3 bases are TGTGCCATCGCGGCAGGGAATGAAAAACTGTTTTTT.